The 20 T cell receptor beta chains reported below all come from one sample, sequenced in a study of blood T cell repertoires in COVID-19. Libraries were prepared by immunoSEQ multiplex PCR; TCRdb keeps only in-frame clonotypes and omits some of them. The table includes 380,000 or so clones, around nine tenths detected once. Source material: PBMCs or T cells enriched from blood (not recorded which). The receptor set was obtained from a woman in her twenties or thirties with acute COVID-19.

The J gene is TRBJ1-1, the V gene TRBV5-1, with 11 bases lining up with TRBD1. The ends lost 1 base at V and 1 base at J; junction bases unmatched: 3. The CDR3 sequence is 16 residues long. Looked up from germline, CDR1 is SGHRS and CDR2 is YFSETQ. The CDR3 bases are TGCGCCAGCAGCTTGAGAGGACAGGGGGCGAACACTGAAGCTTTCTTT. Translated: CASSLRGQGANTEAFF.

This clone was observed a single time. V usage is TRBV21-1 and J usage is TRBJ1-6. TRBV21-1 is termed a pseudogene. The CDR3 covers 17 residues. CDR3 loop: CASTSMRSRTYNSPLHF. The CDR3 bases are TGTGCCAGCACCTCGATGAGATCAAGGACTTATAATTCACCCCTCCACTTT.

The rearrangement joins TRBV18 to TRBJ2-1; TRBD1 matches at 9 bases. The CDR3 contains 14 residues. Trimming removed 8 bases from V and 7 bases from J; junction bases left unmatched: 9. Germline V gene sequence: CDR1 KGHSH, CDR2 LQKENI. CDR3 region: CASRSRDRDNEQFF. CDR3 sequence (DNA): TGTGCCAGCAGATCCCGGGACAGGGATAATGAGCAGTTCTTC. Complete variable domain (other parts from reference TRBV18 and TRBJ2-1): NAGVMQNPRHLVRRRGQEARLRCSPMKGHSHVYWYRQLPEEGLKFMVYLQKENIIDESGMPKERFSAEFPKEGPSILRIQQVVRGDSAAYFCASRSRDRDNEQFFGPGTRLTVL.

This clone has a handful of counts. Distinct nucleotide sequences in the sample also encode this CDR3. The gene calls are TRBV7-3 and TRBJ1-1; D gene uncertain. The germline gives CDR1 SGHTA, CDR2 FQGTGA. CDR3 size: 13 residues. The V and J ends lost 5 bases and 2 bases respectively, with 9 bases between them. The DNA for the CDR3 is TGTGCCAGCAGCCCGACACTTAACACTGAAGCTTTCTTT. Translating it yields CASSPTLNTEAFF. The whole variable domain, filled in from reference TRBV7-3 and TRBJ1-1, reads GAGVSQTPSNKVTEKGKYVELRCDPISGHTALYWYRQSLGQGPEFLIYFQGTGAADDSGLPNDRFFAVRPEGSVSTLKIQRTERGDSAVYLCASSPTLNTEAFFGQGTRLTVV.

V gene TRBV10-3 combines with J gene TRBJ2-1, with 13 bases lining up with TRBD2. This CDR3 has 16 residues. From germline, CDR1 is ENHRY and CDR2 SYGVKD. Trimming cost V 2 bases and J 10 bases; bases outside gene matches: 8. CDR3 amino acids: CAISEGLAGALREQFF. Written as DNA, the CDR3 is TGTGCCATCAGTGAGGGACTAGCGGGGGCCCTCCGCGAGCAGTTCTTC.

The V and J genes are TRBV10-3 and TRBJ2-7; 9 bases line up with TRBD1. Germline V gene sequence: CDR1 ENHRY, CDR2 SYGVKD. V shed 8 bases, J shed 5 bases, and the junction held 16 bases outside the gene matches. The CDR3 has 16 residues. For the CDR3, the DNA is TGTGCCATCTTAGGCAAGACAGGGGGTTCGAGGGACGAGCAGTACTTC. Its protein product is CAILGKTGGSRDEQYF.

The chain uses TRBV6-5 and TRBJ1-1; TRBD1 matches 8 bases. After removal of 6 bases from V and 1 base from J, the junction contained 4 bases not matched to a gene. The V gene's germline CDR1 is MNHEY and CDR2 SVGAGI. The CDR3 contains 14 residues. CDR3 sequence (DNA): TGTGCCAGCAGGTATACAGGGGGGAACACTGAAGCTTTCTTT. Protein: CASRYTGGNTEAFF.

The J gene is TRBJ1-2, the V gene TRBV7-8; 8 positions match TRBD1. Germline V gene data show CDR1 as SGHVS and CDR2 as FQNEAQ. The V segment lost 1 base and the J segment 3 bases; nucleotides outside the gene matches: 7. The CDR3 consists of 16 residues. CDR3 amino acids: CASSLEGQGAYYGYTF. The CDR3, as DNA: TGTGCCAGCAGCTTAGAGGGGCAGGGGGCGTACTATGGCTACACCTTC.

The chain links TRBV13 to TRBJ1-5; D is unclear. This CDR3 is built from 15 residues. Germline V CDR1 and CDR2: PRHDT, FYEKMQ (reference sequence). The V end was cut by 2 bases, the J end by 1 base, with 9 bases between. CDR3 sequence reads: CASSLRGRSNQPQHF. Here the CDR3 DNA reads TGTGCCAGCAGCTTACGAGGGAGAAGCAATCAGCCCCAGCATTTT. Variable domain in full (rest from reference TRBV13 and TRBJ1-5): AAGVIQSPRHLIKEKRETATLKCYPIPRHDTVYWYQQGPGQDPQFLISFYEKMQSDKGSIPDRFSAQQFSDYHSELNMSSLELGDSALYFCASSLRGRSNQPQHFGDGTRLSIL.

The chain has TRBV7-9 and TRBJ2-7; 12 nucleotides agree with TRBD2. The CDR3 extends over 16 amino acids. V was pared by 1 base and J by 7 bases, with 8 bases of the junction left unmatched. Per the germline V gene, CDR1 is SEHNR and CDR2 is FQNEAQ (reference sequence). CDR3 amino acids: CASSLGLAGAPWEQYF. As DNA, the CDR3 is TGTGCCAGCAGCTTAGGACTAGCGGGGGCACCCTGGGAGCAGTACTTC.

V and J are TRBV6-1 and TRBJ1-1, with D perhaps matching TRBD1 (6 bases). Trimming shortened V by 2 bases and J by 1 base, and 14 bases separated the two germline ends. In germline, CDR1 is MNHNS, CDR2 SASEGT. The CDR3 has 16 amino acids. The CDR3 loop reads CASSEWGGRRNTEAFF. The CDR3 DNA follows: TGTGCCAGCAGTGAATGGGGGGGCAGAAGGAACACTGAAGCTTTCTTT.

The rearrangement joins TRBV7-3 to TRBJ1-1; a weak D match, TRBD1 (6 bases). The CDR3 covers 15 residues. Germline values: CDR1 SGHTA, CDR2 FQGTGA. V was clipped by 0 bases and J by 8 bases, with 16 bases between them. The CDR3 bases are TGTGCCAGCAGCTTAACTCCCCTCCTTACAGGGGAAGCTTTCTTT. It codes for CASSLTPLLTGEAFF. Supplemented by reference TRBV7-3 and TRBJ1-1, the full variable domain reads GAGVSQTPSNKVTEKGKYVELRCDPISGHTALYWYRQSLGQGPEFLIYFQGTGAADDSGLPNDRFFAVRPEGSVSTLKIQRTERGDSAVYLCASSLTPLLTGEAFFGQGTRLTVV.

The chain combines TRBV7-2 with TRBJ1-5, with D unclear. Germline V gives CDR1 SGHTA, CDR2 FQGNSA. Trimming removed 1 base from V and 7 bases from J, with 17 bases in between. CDR3 length: 16 amino acids. The CDR3 DNA reads as TGTGCCAGCAGCTTAGTGGGTGGAGGGAGGGAGCAGCCCCAGCATTTT. Its protein product is CASSLVGGGREQPQHF.

The chain links TRBV4-1 to TRBJ1-6; D not resolved. Germline V gene data show CDR1 as MGHRA and CDR2 as YSYEKL. The CDR3 is 20 amino acids. V was shortened by 5 bases and J by 0 bases, with 23 bases between the two germline ends. CDR3 in DNA: TGCGCCAGCAGCTTCCTAAGTCCCCAGGATTCAAGCTCCTATAATTCACCCCTCCACTTT. It is translated as CASSFLSPQDSSSYNSPLHF.

This clone came up once. The chain recombines TRBV5-1 with TRBJ1-1; tentative D call: TRBD1 (6 bases). The length of the CDR3 is 16 residues. The germline V and J ends were trimmed by 1 base and 2 bases, with 15 bases remaining between them. CDR1 is SGHRS and CDR2 is YFSETQ in the germline V gene. As DNA, the CDR3 is TGCGCCAGCAGCTTGACAGGGCGCCTCCGTAACACTGAAGCTTTCTTT. It is translated as CASSLTGRLRNTEAFF.

V usage is TRBV18 and J usage is TRBJ1-1, with D tentatively TRBD1 (6 bases). This CDR3 spans 15 amino acids. Trimming cost V 6 bases and J 1 base, with 15 bases left between them. Germline loops: CDR1 KGHSH, CDR2 LQKENI. In nucleotides, the CDR3 is TGTGCCAGCTCTCTACAGGGCCGCGGGAACACTGAAGCTTTCTTT. Protein: CASSLQGRGNTEAFF.

CDR3 sequence: CASSLEYGNTGELFF. In nucleotides, the CDR3 is TGTGCCAGCAGCTTAGAGTACGGGAACACCGGGGAGCTGTTTTTT. This chain joins TRBV11-3 and TRBJ2-2; D ambiguous. Per germline, CDR1 SGHNT and CDR2 YENEEA. The CDR3 covers 15 residues. V was pared by 0 bases and J by 1 base, with 6 bases between.

The V gene is TRBV7-9, the J gene TRBJ2-2; D perhaps matches TRBD2 (7 bases). This CDR3 is built from 15 residues. Germline V lookup: CDR1 SEHNR, CDR2 FQNEAQ (reference sequence). V was pared by 7 bases and J by 2 bases, with 14 bases between. In nucleotides, the CDR3 is TGTGCCAGCACCGACGGGGGGCTCAACACCGGGGAGCTGTTTTTT. It codes for CASTDGGLNTGELFF.

The J gene is TRBJ1-5, the V gene TRBV6-2 or TRBV6-3; 9 nucleotides align to TRBD1. Unmatched junction bases numbered 8, after V lost 2 bases and J lost 0 bases. CDR1 is MNHEY, CDR2 SVGEGT, per germline. This CDR3 region has 18 residues. This CDR3 reads CASSYNRGPSRSNQPQHF. The CDR3 coding sequence is TGTGCCAGCAGTTACAACAGGGGGCCTTCTCGTAGCAATCAGCCCCAGCATTTT.

As to this clone: Other DNA sequences of this sample code for an identical CDR3. The CDR3 loop is CASSYFGQNYGYTF. For the CDR3, the DNA is TGTGCCAGCAGTTACTTCGGACAAAACTATGGCTACACCTTC. This chain joins TRBV6-5 and TRBJ1-2; possibly TRBD1 for D (5 bases). Germline V gene lookup returns CDR1 MNHEY and CDR2 SVGAGI. CDR3 length equals 14 residues. V was trimmed by 1 base and J by 2 bases, leaving 8 bases between them.